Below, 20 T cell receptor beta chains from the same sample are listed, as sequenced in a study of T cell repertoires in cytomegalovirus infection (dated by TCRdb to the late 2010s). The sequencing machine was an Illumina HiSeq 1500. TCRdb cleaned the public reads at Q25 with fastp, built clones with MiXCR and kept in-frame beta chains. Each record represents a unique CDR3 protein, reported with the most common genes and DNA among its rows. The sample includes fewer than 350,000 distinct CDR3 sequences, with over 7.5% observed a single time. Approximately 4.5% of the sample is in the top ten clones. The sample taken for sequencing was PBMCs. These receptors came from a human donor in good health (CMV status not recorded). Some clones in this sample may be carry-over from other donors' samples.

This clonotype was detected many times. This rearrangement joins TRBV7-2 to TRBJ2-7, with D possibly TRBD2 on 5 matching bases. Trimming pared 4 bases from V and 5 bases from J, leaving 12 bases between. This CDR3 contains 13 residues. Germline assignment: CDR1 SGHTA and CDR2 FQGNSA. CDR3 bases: TGTGCCAGCAGCTCCGGGAAGGGAGACGAGCAGTACTTC. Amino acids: CASSSGKGDEQYF.

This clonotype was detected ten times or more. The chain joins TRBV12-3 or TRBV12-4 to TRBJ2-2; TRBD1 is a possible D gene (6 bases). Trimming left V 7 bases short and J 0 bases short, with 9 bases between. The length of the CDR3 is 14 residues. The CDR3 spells CASNHRANTGELFF. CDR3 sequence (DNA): TGTGCCAGCAATCACAGGGCGAACACCGGGGAGCTGTTTTTT.

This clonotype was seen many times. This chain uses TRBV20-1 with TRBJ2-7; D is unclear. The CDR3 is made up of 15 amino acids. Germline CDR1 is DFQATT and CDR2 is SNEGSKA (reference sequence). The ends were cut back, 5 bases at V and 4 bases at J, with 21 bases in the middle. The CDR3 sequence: CSAPPRRSAGYEQYF. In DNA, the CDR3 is TGCAGTGCTCCCCCCCGAAGGTCCGCCGGATACGAGCAGTACTTC.

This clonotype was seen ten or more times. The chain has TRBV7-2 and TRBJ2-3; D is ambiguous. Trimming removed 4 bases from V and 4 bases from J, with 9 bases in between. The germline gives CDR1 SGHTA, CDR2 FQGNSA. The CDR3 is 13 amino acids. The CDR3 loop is CASSSFGPDTQYF. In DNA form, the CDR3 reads TGTGCCAGCAGCTCCTTCGGGCCAGATACGCAGTATTTT. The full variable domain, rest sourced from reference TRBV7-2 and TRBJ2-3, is GAGVSQSPSNKVTEKGKDVELRCDPISGHTALYWYRQSLGQGLEFLIYFQGNSAPDKSGLPSDRFSAERTGGSVSTLTIQRTQQEDSAVYLCASSSFGPDTQYFGPGTRLTVL.

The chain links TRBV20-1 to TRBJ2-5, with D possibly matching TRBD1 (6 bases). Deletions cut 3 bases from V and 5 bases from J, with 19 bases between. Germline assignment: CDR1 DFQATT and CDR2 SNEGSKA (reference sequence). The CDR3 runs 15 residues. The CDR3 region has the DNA TGCAGTGCTAGGGCAACCCAGGGGTTGGGGGAGACCCAGTACTTC. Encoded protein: CSARATQGLGETQYF.

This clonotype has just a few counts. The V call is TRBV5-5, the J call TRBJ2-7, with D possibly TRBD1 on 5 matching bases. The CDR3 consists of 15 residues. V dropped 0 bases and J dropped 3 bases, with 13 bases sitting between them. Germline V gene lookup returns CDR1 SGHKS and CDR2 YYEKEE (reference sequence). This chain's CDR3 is CASSLASGPFYEQYF. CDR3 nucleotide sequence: TGTGCCAGCAGCTTGGCTTCAGGGCCATTCTACGAGCAGTACTTC.

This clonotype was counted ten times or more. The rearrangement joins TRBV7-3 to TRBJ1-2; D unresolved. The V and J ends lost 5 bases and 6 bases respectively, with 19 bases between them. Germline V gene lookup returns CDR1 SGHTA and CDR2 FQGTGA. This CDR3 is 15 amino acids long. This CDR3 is CASSQGPTGGDGYTF. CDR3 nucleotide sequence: TGTGCCAGCAGCCAAGGACCCACCGGTGGGGATGGCTACACCTTC.

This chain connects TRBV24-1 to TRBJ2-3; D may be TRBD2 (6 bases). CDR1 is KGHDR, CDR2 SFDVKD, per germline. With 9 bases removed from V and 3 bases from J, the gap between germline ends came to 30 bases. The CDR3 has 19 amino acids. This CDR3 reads CATGAVGGAPSIGTDTQYF. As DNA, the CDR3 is TGTGCCACCGGGGCTGTCGGGGGAGCCCCGAGTATAGGGACAGATACGCAGTATTTT.

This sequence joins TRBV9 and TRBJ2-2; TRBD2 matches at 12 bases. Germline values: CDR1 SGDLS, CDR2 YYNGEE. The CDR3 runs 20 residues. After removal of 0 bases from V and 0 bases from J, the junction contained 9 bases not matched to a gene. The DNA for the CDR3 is TGTGCCAGCAGCGTAGGGCTAGCGGGGGGGGCCGACCCGAACACCGGGGAGCTGTTTTTT. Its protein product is CASSVGLAGGADPNTGELFF.

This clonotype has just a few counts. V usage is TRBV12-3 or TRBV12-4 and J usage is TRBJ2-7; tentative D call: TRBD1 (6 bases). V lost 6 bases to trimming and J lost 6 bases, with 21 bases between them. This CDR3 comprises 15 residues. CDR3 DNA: TGTGCCAGCAGCGACCTCATCCGGCCGACAGGCGAGCAGTACTTC. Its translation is CASSDLIRPTGEQYF.

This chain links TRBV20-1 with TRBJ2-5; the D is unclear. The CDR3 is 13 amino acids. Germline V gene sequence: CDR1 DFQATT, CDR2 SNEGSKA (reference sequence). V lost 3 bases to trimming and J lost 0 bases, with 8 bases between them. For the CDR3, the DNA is TGCAGTGCTAGTCTCAGGAACCAAGAGACCCAGTACTTC. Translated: CSASLRNQETQYF.

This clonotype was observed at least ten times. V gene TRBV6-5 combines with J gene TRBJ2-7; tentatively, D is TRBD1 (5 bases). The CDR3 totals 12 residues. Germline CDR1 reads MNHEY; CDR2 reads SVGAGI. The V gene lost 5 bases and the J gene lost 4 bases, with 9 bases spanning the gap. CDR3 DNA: TGTGCCAGCAGTCGATCAGGGTACGAGCAGTACTTC. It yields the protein CASSRSGYEQYF.

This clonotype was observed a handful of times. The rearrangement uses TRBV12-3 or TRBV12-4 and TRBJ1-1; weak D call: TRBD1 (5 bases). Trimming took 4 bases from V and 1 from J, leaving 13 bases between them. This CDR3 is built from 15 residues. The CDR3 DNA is TGTGCCAGCAGTTCTGCCTCGACAGCGAACACTGAAGCTTTCTTT. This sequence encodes CASSSASTANTEAFF.

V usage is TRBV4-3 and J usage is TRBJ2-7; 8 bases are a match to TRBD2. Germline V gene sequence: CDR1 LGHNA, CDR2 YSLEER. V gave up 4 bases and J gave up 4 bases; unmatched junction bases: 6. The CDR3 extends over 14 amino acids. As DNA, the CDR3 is TGCGCCAGCAGCCCACATAGCGGGGAATACGAGCAGTACTTC. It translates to CASSPHSGEYEQYF.

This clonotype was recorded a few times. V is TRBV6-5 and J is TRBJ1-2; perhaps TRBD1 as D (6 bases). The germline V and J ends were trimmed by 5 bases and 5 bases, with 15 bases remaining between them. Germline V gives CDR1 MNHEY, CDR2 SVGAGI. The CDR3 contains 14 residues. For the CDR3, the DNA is TGTGCCAGCAGTAACAAGGGGGGGCCTTATGGCTACACCTTC. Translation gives CASSNKGGPYGYTF.

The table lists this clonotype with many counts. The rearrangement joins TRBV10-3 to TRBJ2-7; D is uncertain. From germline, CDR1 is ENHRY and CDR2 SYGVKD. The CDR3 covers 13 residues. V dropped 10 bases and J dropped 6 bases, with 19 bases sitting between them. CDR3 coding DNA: TGTGCCACCGCCTATGACTCTGGCGGCGAGCAGTACTTC. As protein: CATAYDSGGEQYF.

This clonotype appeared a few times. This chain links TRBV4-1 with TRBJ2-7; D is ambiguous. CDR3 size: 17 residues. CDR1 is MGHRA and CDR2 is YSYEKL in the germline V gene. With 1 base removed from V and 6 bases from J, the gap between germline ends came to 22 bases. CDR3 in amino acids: CASSQVVMPPLGSEQYF. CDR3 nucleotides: TGCGCCAGCAGCCAAGTCGTTATGCCTCCCTTGGGGTCCGAGCAGTACTTC.

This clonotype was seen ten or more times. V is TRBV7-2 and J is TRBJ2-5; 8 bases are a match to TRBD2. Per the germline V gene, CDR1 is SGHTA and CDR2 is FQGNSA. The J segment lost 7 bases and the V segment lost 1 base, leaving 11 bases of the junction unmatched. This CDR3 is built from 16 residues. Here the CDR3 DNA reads TGTGCCAGCAGCTTAGAGGGGCTAGCGGGTGCACGGACCCAGTACTTC. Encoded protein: CASSLEGLAGARTQYF.

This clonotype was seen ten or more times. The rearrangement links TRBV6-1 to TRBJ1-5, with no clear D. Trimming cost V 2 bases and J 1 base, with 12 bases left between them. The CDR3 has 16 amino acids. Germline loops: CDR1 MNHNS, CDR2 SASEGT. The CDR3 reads CASSELAGVSNQPQHF. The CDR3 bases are TGTGCCAGCAGTGAATTAGCCGGGGTAAGCAATCAGCCCCAGCATTTT.

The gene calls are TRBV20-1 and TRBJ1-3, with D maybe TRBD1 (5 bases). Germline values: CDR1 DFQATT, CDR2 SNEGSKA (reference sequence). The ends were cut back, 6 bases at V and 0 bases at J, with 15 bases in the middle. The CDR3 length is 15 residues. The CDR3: CSASRGDLSGNTIYF. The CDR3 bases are TGCAGTGCCAGCAGAGGGGACCTCTCTGGAAACACCATATATTTT.